The 4 T cell receptor beta chains reported below all come from one sample, sequenced in a study of blood T cell repertoires in COVID-19. TCRdb keeps only in-frame clones here, not all; method: immunoSEQ multiplex PCR. The sample carries 80,000 to 95,000 clones, approximately 85% recorded once. The sample taken for sequencing was peripheral blood. These receptors were taken from a human donor in a cohort sampled during active COVID-19.

This chain joins TRBV29-1 and TRBJ2-2; 7 nucleotides align to TRBD1. Germline V gives CDR1 SQVTM, CDR2 ANQGSEA. The V segment lost 4 bases and the J segment 1 base; nucleotides outside the gene matches: 6. The CDR3 extends over 15 amino acids. The CDR3 reads CSVASGTENTGELFF. The CDR3 nucleotides are TGCAGCGTTGCCTCAGGGACAGAGAACACCGGGGAGCTGTTTTTT.

V is TRBV2 and J is TRBJ2-7; possible D gene TRBD2, 5 bases. Per germline, CDR1 SNHLY and CDR2 FYNNEI. This CDR3 has 13 amino acids. The V end was cut by 0 bases, the J end by 4 bases, with 7 bases between. The CDR3 nucleotides are TGTGCCAGCAGTGAAGCGGACTGGTACGAGCAGTACTTC. Translated: CASSEADWYEQYF.

The rearrangement joins TRBV5-5 to TRBJ1-5; TRBD1 might be the D (5 bases). The CDR3 is 16 residues long. Trimming removed 4 bases at V and 7 bases at J, with 21 bases between. Per the germline V gene, CDR1 is SGHKS and CDR2 is YYEKEE (reference sequence). Here the CDR3 DNA reads TGTGCCAGCAGCGTTGGGAGGGGTCCCTCCAGACAGCCCCAGCATTTT. Protein product: CASSVGRGPSRQPQHF. Full variable domain (remainder filled in from reference TRBV5-5 and TRBJ1-5): DAGVTQSPTHLIKTRGQQVTLRCSPISGHKSVSWYQQVLGQGPQFIFQYYEKEERGRGNFPDRFSARQFPNYSSELNVNALLLGDSALYLCASSVGRGPSRQPQHFGDGTRLSIL.

The chain carries TRBV19 and TRBJ2-3; 7 positions agree with TRBD2. Trimming took 3 bases from V and 4 from J; bases not matched to a gene: 7. CDR3 length equals 15 residues. Germline lookup yields CDR1 LNHDA and CDR2 SQIVND (reference sequence). CDR3 protein: CASSIGGSGADTQYF. As DNA, the CDR3 is TGTGCCAGTAGTATCGGCGGGAGCGGAGCAGATACGCAGTATTTT.